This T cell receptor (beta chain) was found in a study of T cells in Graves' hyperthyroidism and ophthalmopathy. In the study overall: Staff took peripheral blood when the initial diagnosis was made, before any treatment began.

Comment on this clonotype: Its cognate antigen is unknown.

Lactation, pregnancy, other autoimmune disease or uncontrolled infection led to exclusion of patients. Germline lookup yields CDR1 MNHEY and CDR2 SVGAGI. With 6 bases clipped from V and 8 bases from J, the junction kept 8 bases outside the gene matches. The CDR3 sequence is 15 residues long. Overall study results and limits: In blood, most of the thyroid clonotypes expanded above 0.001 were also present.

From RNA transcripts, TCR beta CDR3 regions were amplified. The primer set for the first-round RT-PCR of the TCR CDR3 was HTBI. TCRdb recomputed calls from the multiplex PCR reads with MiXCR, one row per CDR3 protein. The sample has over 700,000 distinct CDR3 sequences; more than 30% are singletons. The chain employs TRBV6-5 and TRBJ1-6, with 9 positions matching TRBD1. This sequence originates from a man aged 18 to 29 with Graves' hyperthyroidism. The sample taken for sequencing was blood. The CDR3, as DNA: TGTGCCAGCAGGGCACAGGGGGCCGGGGATTCACCCCTCCACTTT. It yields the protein CASRAQGAGDSPLHF.